This T cell receptor (beta chain) was recovered during a study of Ad26.COV2.S vaccination and SARS-CoV-2 variants. Treatment denoted: around 19 received Ad26.COV2.S at low or high dose, single or two shots; roughly five received placebo; per-sample allocation not given. Samples analyzed were those drawn on day 63 after the first vaccine or placebo injection. At a Boston site, the person donating was an adult of 18-55 years. Method: immunoSEQ multiplex PCR; TCRdb's copy keeps in-frame clones and lacks some. The table shows 300,000 to 400,000 clones, with more than 70% occurring only once. The material was peripheral blood, obtained in a trial of Ad26.COV2.S vaccine versus placebo. The origin of this receptor is a person aged 18-65 years who received the Ad26.COV2.S COVID-19 vaccine or a placebo.

Here the CDR3 reads CASSPGTGVETQYF. The DNA of the CDR3 is TGTGCCAGCAGTCCCGGGACAGGGGTGGAGACCCAGTACTTC. V and J are TRBV7-7 and TRBJ2-5; 10 nucleotides align to TRBD1. Germline-derived CDR1 and CDR2 are SSHAT and FNYEAQ (reference sequence). V lost 6 bases and J lost 5; bases outside the gene matches: 6. This CDR3 contains 14 residues. The full variable domain, rest sourced from reference TRBV7-7 and TRBJ2-5, is GAGVSQSPRYKVTKRGQDVTLRCDPISSHATLYWYQQALGQGPEFLTYFNYEAQPDKSGLPSDRFSAERPEGSISTLTIQRTEQRDSAMYRCASSPGTGVETQYFGPGTRLLVL.